This T cell receptor (beta chain) was retrieved from a study of Ad26.COV2.S vaccination and SARS-CoV-2 variants. Across the whole study: Within the COV1001 Ad26.COV2.S trial arm, the donor was enrolled. Intramuscularly, Ad26.COV2.S was given either once or twice, 56 days apart.

Germline V gives CDR1 LGHDT, CDR2 YNNKEL (reference sequence). CDR3 length: 14 residues. The germline V and J ends were trimmed by 4 bases and 3 bases, with 12 bases remaining between them. Sequencing was performed with immunoSEQ multiplex PCR; in TCRdb, only in-frame clones are kept and a portion is missing. The sample records fewer than 800,000 clones, 89% being singletons. Treatment here: approximately 18 received Ad26.COV2.S at low or high dose, single or two shots; about 5 received placebo; per-sample allocation not given. Material that was analyzed had been drawn on day 63 after the first vaccine or placebo injection. Cohort 1b enrolled adults aged 18-55 years in Boston. This vaccine is an Ad26 vector that expresses the Wuhan-strain SARS-CoV-2 spike.

The origin of this receptor is a person aged 18 to 59 who received the Ad26.COV2.S COVID-19 vaccine or a placebo. The sample was peripheral blood, taken in a trial of Ad26.COV2.S vaccine versus placebo. The genes are TRBV3-1 (or the pseudogene TRBV3-2) and TRBJ2-5; D may be TRBD1 or TRBD2 (5 bases each). The CDR3 DNA follows: TGTGCCAGCAGCCCGAGGGTAGGGGAAGAGACCCAGTACTTC. This gives the protein CASSPRVGEETQYF.